This TCR beta chain emerged from a study of cytomegalovirus exposure and HLA in healthy donors. CDR1 GTSNPN and CDR2 SVGIG come from the germline V gene (reference sequence). This CDR3 contains 12 residues. V was cut by 3 bases and J by 4 bases, with 10 bases left in between. This clone was detected only a few times. In the PCR, 60 Vbeta and 13 Jbeta primers were used. Repertoires were generated with immunoSEQ multiplex PCR, while TCRdb's copy carries only in-frame clones and drops some. Of about 98,000 clones listed, about 80% were seen once; the top ten hold 10% to 11%. This sequence originates from a man between 18 and 29 years old in good health and CMV-seropositive. This sequence joins TRBV30 and TRBJ2-7, with D maybe TRBD1 (6 bases). Sequencing was performed on PBMCs. CDR3 in amino acids: CAWRTGPYEQYF. The CDR3 region has the DNA TGTGCCTGGAGGACAGGCCCTTACGAGCAGTACTTC.